Each of the 8 T cell receptor beta chains below was sequenced from the same sample in a study of blood T cells in healthy people across ages. A second PCR, run for roughly 7 to 11 cycles, used a sample-barcoded 5' primer plus a J-beta primer mix. Each CDR3 protein gets one entry after TCRdb re-called the 5' RACE reads with MiXCR. The sample consists of approximately 700,000 distinct CDR3 sequences, approximately 30% of them appearing once. The material sequenced was blood. These receptors all stem from an elderly woman in good health.

V usage is TRBV5-1 and J usage is TRBJ2-2; perhaps TRBD2 as D (7 bases). This CDR3 has 15 residues. Per germline, CDR1 SGHRS and CDR2 YFSETQ. The V gene lost 4 bases and the J gene lost 11 bases, with 21 bases spanning the gap. In nucleotides, the CDR3 is TGCGCCAGCAGCGCGGGACGGGGGGCCTTTAGAGAGCTGTTTTTT. Its protein product is CASSAGRGAFRELFF. The whole variable domain, filled in from reference TRBV5-1 and TRBJ2-2, reads KAGVTQTPRYLIKTRGQQVTLSCSPISGHRSVSWYQQTPGQGLQFLFEYFSETQRNKGNFPGRFSGRQFSNSRSEMNVSTLELGDSALYLCASSAGRGAFRELFFGEGSRLTVL.

J is TRBJ2-2 and V is TRBV5-1, with D perhaps TRBD1 or TRBD2 (5 bases each). The V end lost 5 bases, the J end lost 4 bases, and 18 bases lay between the germline ends. CDR1 and CDR2 (germline): SGHRS, YFSETQ. The CDR3 loop spans 16 amino acids. The CDR3 loop reads CASSQGRQAGTGELFF. CDR3 DNA sequence: TGCGCCAGCAGTCAGGGACGCCAAGCCGGCACCGGGGAGCTGTTTTTT.

There are a few counts of this clonotype. This chain joins TRBV20-1 and TRBJ2-5; 7 nucleotides line up with TRBD2. CDR1 is DFQATT, CDR2 SNEGSKA, per germline (reference sequence). V was clipped by 3 bases and J by 1 base; unmatched bases: 11. The CDR3 consists of 16 residues. This chain's CDR3 is CSARGLAAKVQETQYF. The CDR3 DNA sequence: TGCAGTGCTAGGGGTCTAGCGGCGAAGGTCCAAGAGACCCAGTACTTC.

A few counts support this clonotype. The chain uses TRBV10-3 and TRBJ1-4; D may be TRBD1 (5 bases). CDR3 length: 14 amino acids. Germline V gives CDR1 ENHRY, CDR2 SYGVKD. The V end was cut by 5 bases, the J end by 7 bases, with 14 bases between. CDR3 coding DNA: TGTGCCATCAGTTCAGGGTTGGTAGGTGAAAAACTGTTTTTT. This encodes CAISSGLVGEKLFF.

V usage is TRBV7-2 and J usage is TRBJ1-4, with 11 bases that match TRBD1. Per the germline V gene, CDR1 is SGHTA and CDR2 is FQGNSA. J gave up 7 bases and V 7 bases, and 8 bases lay outside the gene matches. The CDR3 spans 15 residues. This CDR3 is CASIPKGTGGEKLFF. CDR3 DNA: TGTGCCAGCATCCCCAAAGGGACAGGGGGTGAAAAACTGTTTTTT.

The rearrangement links TRBV20-1 to TRBJ2-7; 8 bases are shared with TRBD1. From germline, CDR1 is DFQATT and CDR2 SNEGSKA (reference sequence). The CDR3 has 12 residues. V was clipped by 7 bases and J by 4 bases; unmatched bases: 6. Written as DNA, the CDR3 is TGCAGTGTCGGACAGGGAGATTACGAGCAGTACTTC. It codes for CSVGQGDYEQYF.

The chain has TRBV12-3 or TRBV12-4 and TRBJ2-7, with TRBD2 matching 14 bases. This CDR3 region has 16 residues. V was pared by 3 bases and J by 3 bases, with 4 bases of the junction left unmatched. The CDR3 sequence: CASSFQTSGRVYEQYF. CDR3 nucleotides: TGTGCCAGCAGTTTTCAGACTAGCGGGAGGGTCTACGAGCAGTACTTC.

This clonotype was counted many times. The chain couples TRBV4-1 to TRBJ2-5; D gene uncertain. Germline V gives CDR1 MGHRA, CDR2 YSYEKL. This CDR3 is 15 amino acids long. The germline V and J ends were trimmed by 0 bases and 5 bases, with 13 bases remaining between them. The CDR3 nucleotides are TGCGCCAGCAGCCAAGATCTGGCTGACGGGGAGACCCAGTACTTC. This translates into CASSQDLADGETQYF.